The present T cell receptor beta chain was sequenced within a study of cytomegalovirus exposure and HLA in healthy donors. Findings of the study overall: A likely sequencing artifact accounted for one observed cluster of highly shared sequence variants. Earlier analysis yielded a pattern in which most TCR beta V segments were productive about 87% or about 30% of the time.

The PCR was carried out with 60 Vbeta primers and 13 Jbeta primers. Sequenced by immunoSEQ multiplex PCR; TCRdb stores in-frame clones only, minus some. This sample's clone table lists 150,000 or so clones. About this clone itself: Its antigen is not identified.

Trimming shortened V by 6 bases and J by 6 bases, and 18 bases separated the two germline ends. The CDR3 is 15 amino acids. Germline CDR1 is MNHNY and CDR2 is SVGAGI (reference sequence). Sequenced input: PBMCs. The V and J genes are TRBV6-6 and TRBJ1-5; a possible D gene is TRBD1 (6 bases). The TCR comes from a woman between 50 and 59 years old in good health and CMV-seronegative. The CDR3 DNA reads as TGTGCCAGCAGACCCCCAGGGGCCCGAGGTCAGCCCCAGCATTTT. It codes for CASRPPGARGQPQHF.